The TCR beta chain under discussion was sequenced for a study of beta chain features in type 1 diabetes. Study conclusions and caveats: PCR might favor shorter templates, but any such skew would affect patients and controls equally.

The CDR3 spans 13 residues. Germline assignment: CDR1 SQVTM and CDR2 ANQGSEA. V lost 4 bases, J lost 3 bases, and 10 bases lay in between. Turning to this clone: Its specificity is not known.

The entirety of the isolated RNA underwent reverse transcription, so expressed TCRB transcripts were sequenced. Using immunoSEQ multiplex PCR, the repertoire was profiled, and TCRdb retains in-frame clones only, with some absent. The sample lists just over 600,000 clones, less than 20% occurring once. Blood was drawn once from each donor into heparinised tubes. The draws averaged approximately 120 mL. The receptor was isolated from a man younger than 35 in good health. Sequenced: naive CD4+ T cells from blood. This chain links TRBV29-1 with TRBJ2-1, with D perhaps matching TRBD2 (6 bases). The CDR3 is CSVGGDRYNEQFF. The DNA for the CDR3 is TGCAGCGTTGGGGGGGATCGCTACAATGAGCAGTTCTTC.